This entry is about one TCR beta chain. Its antigen is still unknown. This CDR3 has 14 residues. V trimming: 1 base; J trimming: 9 bases; junction bases outside the gene matches: 2. Germline CDR1 and CDR2: SGHTA and FQGNSA. Researchers isolated at least 7 million PBMCs per sample. The use of a sample-barcoded 5' primer and a J-beta primer mix characterized a second PCR of about 7 to 12 cycles. The template-switch adaptor, which had 12 random nucleotides, put a tag on each cDNA molecule. TCRdb fed the 5' RACE reads into MiXCR, producing one record per CDR3 protein. This sample yields about a million distinct CDR3 sequences, of which roughly 50% are seen a single time; 20% to 25% belongs to the top ten. These data originate in a study of blood T cells in healthy people across ages. General study findings and limits: Not knowing donor CMV status may have confounded expanded clonotype changes. TCR beta diversity per million T cells fell roughly linearly with age.

Sequencing used blood. The chain joins TRBV7-2 to TRBJ2-1; 11 nucleotides match TRBD1. This TCR was recovered from a woman aged 60 to 75 in good health. The CDR3, as DNA: TGTGCCAGCAGCTTAGGGACAGGGGGCGGTGAGCAGTTCTTC. Its protein is CASSLGTGGGEQFF.